Listed here are 30 T cell receptor beta chains from one sample, sequenced in a study of vaccination and CD4 T cells after COVID-19. As for treatment: approximately nine-day PBMC culture with coronavirus spike peptide pools or control peptides (ViraFEST assay). Antigen specificity for these receptors is unknown. Scientists ran DNA taken from cultured CD4+ T cells through the Oncomine TCR Beta short-read assay for sequencing. Via MiXCR, TCRdb re-called the PCR reads, giving one row per CDR3 protein. The table lists more than 12,000 distinct CDR3 sequences, 74% of them singletons. Sequencing input: CD4+ T cells from blood, cultured in vitro. The receptors come from a human donor who had recovered from COVID-19.

The genes are TRBV27 and TRBJ1-2, with 8 nucleotides matching TRBD1. The trim removed 2 bases at V and 4 bases at J, leaving 6 bases unmatched. The CDR3 has 15 amino acids. Germline assignment: CDR1 MNHEY and CDR2 SMNVEV (reference sequence). The CDR3, as DNA: TGTGCCAGCAGTTTAGGACAGGGACCTTTCTATGGCTACACCTTC. Translated: CASSLGQGPFYGYTF.

V gene TRBV5-8 combines with J gene TRBJ1-2; D gene uncertain. V lost 4 bases and J 3 bases, leaving 10 bases between the germline ends. Germline loops: CDR1 SGHTS, CDR2 YDEGEE. The CDR3 consists of 13 residues. CDR3 sequence reads: CASSPQIHYGYTF. As DNA, the CDR3 is TGTGCCAGCAGCCCGCAGATACACTATGGCTACACCTTC.

The rearrangement joins TRBV20-1 to TRBJ1-4; TRBD1 might be the D (6 bases). The CDR3 is made up of 14 amino acids. Germline values: CDR1 DFQATT, CDR2 SNEGSKA (reference sequence). Trimming removed 6 bases at V and 5 bases at J, with 16 bases between. CDR3 sequence: CSAPPPGGNEKLFF. The DNA of the CDR3 is TGCAGTGCCCCTCCCCCGGGGGGCAATGAAAAACTGTTTTTT.

The J gene is TRBJ2-7, the V gene TRBV10-2; 9 bases agree with TRBD2. Germline-derived CDR1 and CDR2 are WSHSY and SAAADI. With V trimmed by 7 bases and J by 0 bases, 4 bases remained unmatched. The CDR3 covers 14 residues. In nucleotides, the CDR3 is TGCGCCAGCATGGCGGGAGGGAGCTCCTACGAGCAGTACTTC. Its protein is CASMAGGSSYEQYF.

CDR3 nucleotide sequence: TGTGCCAGCAGTGCACAGAATCAGCCCCAGCATTTT. Translation gives CASSAQNQPQHF. The chain is built from TRBV2 and TRBJ1-5; no clear D gene. This CDR3 is built from 12 residues. V shed 4 bases and J shed 4 bases, with 5 bases lying between them. The germline CDR1 and CDR2 sequences are SNHLY and FYNNEI.

This chain uses TRBV28 with TRBJ1-5; no clear D. Between the trimmed V and J ends, which lost 2 bases and 6 bases, there was a span of 5 bases. Germline V gene sequence: CDR1 MDHEN, CDR2 SYDVKM. The CDR3 is 12 residues long. CDR3 nucleotide sequence: TGTGCCAGCAGTTTACTTTCTCAGCCCCAGCATTTT. Translation gives CASSLLSQPQHF.

This chain uses TRBV28 with TRBJ1-1; D is possibly TRBD1 (6 bases). Germline CDR1 reads MDHEN; CDR2 reads SYDVKM. V lost 8 bases and J lost 6, with 16 bases in between. The CDR3 consists of 13 residues. Here the CDR3 reads CASGRGASAEAFF. As DNA, the CDR3 is TGTGCCAGCGGGCGGGGGGCGTCGGCTGAAGCTTTCTTT.

The chain carries TRBV19 and TRBJ1-1; no reliable D call. Trimming left V 7 bases short and J 1 base short, with 10 bases between. Germline V CDR1 and CDR2: LNHDA, SQIVND (reference sequence). The CDR3 extends over 13 amino acids. DNA for the CDR3: TGTGCCAGTATGAAGGGCACGAACACTGAAGCTTTCTTT. The encoded protein is CASMKGTNTEAFF.

V gene TRBV20-1 combines with J gene TRBJ1-1, with a weak D call TRBD1 (6 bases). CDR1 DFQATT and CDR2 SNEGSKA come from the germline V gene (reference sequence). This CDR3 comprises 13 residues. V lost 3 bases and J 1 base, leaving 9 bases between the germline ends. The chain's CDR3 is CSASKGGNTEAFF. CDR3 nucleotide sequence: TGCAGTGCTAGTAAGGGGGGGAACACTGAAGCTTTCTTT.

The CDR3 DNA reads TGTGCCAGCAGCCGAAAGGGGGATTCACCCCTCCACTTT. This encodes CASSRKGDSPLHF. The V call is TRBV27, the J call TRBJ1-6; the D gene is possibly TRBD1 (6 bases). Trimming removed 6 bases from V and 8 bases from J, with 11 bases in between. The CDR3 runs to 13 residues. In germline, CDR1 is MNHEY, CDR2 SMNVEV (reference sequence).

V and J are TRBV4-3 and TRBJ1-1, with D uncertain. Germline CDR1 and CDR2: LGHNA and YSLEER. Trimming stripped 6 bases from V and 1 base from J, with 6 bases between. CDR3 length equals 12 residues. CDR3 sequence reads: CASSRGNTEAFF. The CDR3 DNA is TGCGCCAGCAGTCGCGGGAACACTGAAGCTTTCTTT.

This rearrangement joins TRBV29-1 to TRBJ1-1, with D possibly being TRBD1 (5 bases). The CDR3 extends over 13 amino acids. The germline V gene has CDR1 SQVTM and CDR2 ANQGSEA. V was shortened by 7 bases and J by 4 bases, with 16 bases between the two germline ends. The CDR3 region has the DNA TGCAGCGCAGTGGGGTCCAGGGCCACTGAAGCTTTCTTT. Protein product: CSAVGSRATEAFF.

The chain uses TRBV7-2 and TRBJ2-2, with D possibly being TRBD2 (6 bases). The germline V and J ends were trimmed by 5 bases and 4 bases, with 20 bases remaining between them. Germline values: CDR1 SGHTA, CDR2 FQGNSA. The CDR3 has 17 residues. The CDR3 DNA reads as TGTGCCAGCAGCCCGAAGAAGGGGACTGCCCCCACCGGGGAGCTGTTTTTT. Amino acids: CASSPKKGTAPTGELFF.

This chain joins TRBV20-1 and TRBJ2-3; D tentatively fits TRBD1 or TRBD2 (6 bases each). Deletions cut 0 bases from V and 0 bases from J, with 13 bases between. Germline CDR1 and CDR2: DFQATT and SNEGSKA (reference sequence). The CDR3 totals 16 residues. CDR3 in DNA: TGCAGTGCTAGAGACGTACTAGGGGGGAGCACAGATACGCAGTATTTT. It translates to CSARDVLGGSTDTQYF.

V is TRBV19 and J is TRBJ1-1; D possibly corresponds to TRBD1 (6 bases). V lost 10 bases to trimming and J lost 3 bases, with 24 bases between them. The CDR3 is 16 residues long. From germline, CDR1 is LNHDA and CDR2 SQIVND (reference sequence). The CDR3 sequence is CATNTRQGRLDTEAFF. As DNA, the CDR3 is TGTGCCACCAACACCCGGCAGGGGCGATTGGACACTGAAGCTTTCTTT.

This clonotype was seen a single time. V is TRBV21-1 and J is TRBJ2-2; the table's D call, TRBD2, was not checked against the DNA. TRBV21-1 is recorded as a pseudogene. The CDR3 has 18 residues. The CDR3 loop is CASSNGERGRRDTGELFF. CDR3 in DNA: TGTGCCAGCAGCAACGGGGAGCGGGGGAGGAGGGACACCGGGGAGCTGTTTTTT.

DNA for the CDR3: TGTGCCAGCAGGTCGCAGGGGGCCATAAACACTGAAGCTTTCTTT. This encodes CASRSQGAINTEAFF. The J gene is TRBJ1-1, the V gene TRBV27; TRBD1 agrees at 8 bases. CDR3 length equals 15 residues. The germline gives CDR1 MNHEY, CDR2 SMNVEV (reference sequence). V was pared by 6 bases and J by 2 bases, with 8 bases of the junction left unmatched.

The chain links TRBV6-2 or TRBV6-3 to TRBJ2-5; 8 nucleotides line up with TRBD1. J lost 5 bases, V lost 2 bases, and 4 bases had no gene match. This CDR3 has 14 residues. Per germline, CDR1 MNHEY and CDR2 SVGEGT. The DNA for the CDR3 is TGTGCCAGCAGTTACACAGGGGGTGGGGAGACCCAGTACTTC. Encoded protein: CASSYTGGGETQYF.

The V and J genes are TRBV11-3 and TRBJ1-1, with no clear D. Germline V CDR1 and CDR2: SGHNT, YENEEA. The CDR3 extends over 13 amino acids. V lost 4 bases to trimming and J lost 1 base, with 7 bases between them. This CDR3 is CASSSNSNTEAFF. CDR3 coding DNA: TGTGCCAGCAGCTCCAACTCGAACACTGAAGCTTTCTTT. Combining the CDR3 with reference TRBV11-3 and TRBJ1-1 gives the whole variable domain EAGVVQSPRYKIIEKKQPVAFWCNPISGHNTLYWYLQNLGQGPELLIRYENEEAVDDSQLPKDRFSAERLKGVDSTLKIQPAELGDSAVYLCASSSNSNTEAFFGQGTRLTVV.

This clonotype was detected once. The CDR3 spells CSARPDSYEQYF. The CDR3 coding sequence is TGCAGTGCTAGACCGGACAGCTACGAGCAGTACTTC. This chain connects TRBV20-1 to TRBJ2-7; possibly TRBD1 for D (6 bases). Trimming removed 2 bases at V and 3 bases at J, with 8 bases between. This CDR3 spans 12 amino acids. The germline V gene encodes CDR1 DFQATT and CDR2 SNEGSKA (reference sequence).

This clonotype appeared once. The J gene is TRBJ2-3, the V gene TRBV7-2, with TRBD2 identical over 9 bases. Germline CDR1 SGHTA, CDR2 FQGNSA. The junction had 13 bases not matched to a gene; V was cut back by 8 bases and J by 4 bases. This CDR3 is 16 amino acids long. The CDR3 DNA reads as TGTGCCAGCCGCCCCCCCGGCGGGAGGGCCTCAGATACGCAGTATTTT. Its translation: CASRPPGGRASDTQYF.

V and J are TRBV6-1 and TRBJ1-1, with D unresolved. V lost 6 bases and J 1 base, leaving 12 bases between the germline ends. This CDR3 is built from 14 residues. Per germline, CDR1 MNHNS and CDR2 SASEGT. Here the CDR3 DNA reads TGTGCCAGCAGATTCTCAGGACCGAACACTGAAGCTTTCTTT. It translates to CASRFSGPNTEAFF.

The J gene is TRBJ2-2, the V gene TRBV27; tentative D call: TRBD2 (6 bases). V was cut by 0 bases and J by 7 bases, with 15 bases left in between. Germline CDR1 is MNHEY and CDR2 is SMNVEV (reference sequence). The CDR3 consists of 16 residues. CDR3 coding DNA: TGTGCCAGCAGTTTATCGGGGGGTTTGTGGGTCGGGGAGCTGTTTTTT. Residues: CASSLSGGLWVGELFF.

The gene calls are TRBV5-4 and TRBJ2-7; 7 nucleotides align to TRBD2. V dropped 4 bases and J dropped 4; count of bases not matched to a gene: 8. CDR3 length: 14 amino acids. CDR1 is SGHNT, CDR2 YYREEE, per germline (reference sequence). The CDR3 is CASSTGGSAYEQYF. CDR3 coding DNA: TGTGCCAGCAGCACCGGCGGGAGCGCATACGAGCAGTACTTC.

This clonotype appeared a few times. The gene calls are TRBV7-6 and TRBJ2-3, with TRBD2 as a possible D gene (5 bases). This CDR3 has 13 amino acids. CDR1 SGHVS and CDR2 FNYEAQ come from the germline V gene. V lost 0 bases and J lost 6, with 7 bases in between. CDR3 in amino acids: CASSLAEADTQYF. In DNA form, the CDR3 reads TGTGCCAGCAGCTTAGCGGAGGCCGATACGCAGTATTTT.

V is TRBV15 and J is TRBJ1-5; D gene uncertain. The germline V and J ends were trimmed by 1 base and 6 bases, with 7 bases remaining between them. This CDR3 region has 13 residues. Germline-derived CDR1 and CDR2 are LNHNV and YYDKDF (reference sequence). CDR3: CATSRAQPQPQHF. CDR3 nucleotide sequence: TGTGCCACCAGCAGAGCACAACCTCAGCCCCAGCATTTT. The variable domain in full, with the rest retrieved from reference TRBV15 and TRBJ1-5, is DAMVIQNPRYQVTQFGKPVTLSCSQTLNHNVMYWYQQKSSQAPKLLFHYYDKDFNNEADTPDNFQSRRPNTSFCFLDIRSPGLGDTAMYLCATSRAQPQPQHFGDGTRLSIL.

The chain recombines TRBV30 with TRBJ1-5; no reliable D call. V was cut by 2 bases and J by 1 base, with 6 bases left in between. The germline V gene has CDR1 GTSNPN and CDR2 SVGIG (reference sequence). The CDR3 is made up of 13 amino acids. CDR3 sequence: CAWSPGSNQPQHF. The CDR3 DNA sequence: TGTGCCTGGAGTCCAGGAAGCAATCAGCCCCAGCATTTT.

In this sample, this clonotype turned up a few times. The chain joins TRBV6-2 or TRBV6-3 to TRBJ1-1; the match to TRBD1 covers 7 bases. The CDR3 covers 16 residues. J gave up 4 bases and V 7 bases, and 15 bases lay outside the gene matches. CDR1 MNHEY and CDR2 SVGEGT come from the germline V gene. CDR3 sequence reads: CASNKGAGLRGTEAFF. The CDR3 DNA follows: TGTGCCAGCAACAAGGGGGCAGGCCTGAGGGGCACTGAAGCTTTCTTT.

The V gene is TRBV19, the J gene TRBJ2-1; D perhaps matches TRBD2 (6 bases). Trimming removed 3 bases at V and 5 bases at J, with 14 bases between. CDR1 and CDR2 from the germline V gene are LNHDA and SQIVND (reference sequence). The CDR3 is 15 amino acids. Here the CDR3 reads CASSIGSRPHNEQFF. CDR3 nucleotide sequence: TGTGCCAGTAGTATCGGGAGCAGGCCCCACAATGAGCAGTTCTTC. The full variable domain, rest sourced from reference TRBV19 and TRBJ2-1, is DGGITQSPKYLFRKEGQNVTLSCEQNLNHDAMYWYRQDPGQGLRLIYYSQIVNDFQKGDIAEGYSVSREKKESFPLTVTSAQKNPTAFYLCASSIGSRPHNEQFFGPGTRLTVL.

This clonotype has more than one count but fewer than ten. This chain uses TRBV20-1 with TRBJ1-5; TRBD1 matches 7 bases. V lost 5 bases to trimming and J lost 4 bases; unmatched junction nucleotides: 5. CDR3 length: 13 amino acids. Germline values: CDR1 DFQATT, CDR2 SNEGSKA (reference sequence). The CDR3 DNA reads TGCAGTGCTCCCGACAGGGCAAATCAGCCCCAGCATTTT. It encodes CSAPDRANQPQHF.